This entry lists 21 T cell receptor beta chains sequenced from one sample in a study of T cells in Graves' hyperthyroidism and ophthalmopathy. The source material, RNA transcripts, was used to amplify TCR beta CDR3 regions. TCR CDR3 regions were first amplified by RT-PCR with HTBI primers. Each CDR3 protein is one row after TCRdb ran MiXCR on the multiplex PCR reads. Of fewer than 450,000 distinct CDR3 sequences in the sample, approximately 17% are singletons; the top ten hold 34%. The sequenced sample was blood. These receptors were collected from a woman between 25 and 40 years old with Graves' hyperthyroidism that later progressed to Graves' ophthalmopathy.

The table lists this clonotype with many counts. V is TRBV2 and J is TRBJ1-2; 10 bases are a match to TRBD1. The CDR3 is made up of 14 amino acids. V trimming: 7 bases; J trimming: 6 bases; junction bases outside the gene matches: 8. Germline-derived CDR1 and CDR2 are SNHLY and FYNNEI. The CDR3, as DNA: TGTGCCAGCAACCTCCGGGACAGGGGTGATGGCTACACCTTC. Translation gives CASNLRDRGDGYTF.

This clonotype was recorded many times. CDR3 sequence: CASKPAGGATNEQFF. The CDR3 nucleotides read TGTGCCAGCAAACCCGCGGGAGGTGCGACTAATGAGCAGTTCTTC. The chain joins TRBV27 to TRBJ2-1; 8 bases agree with TRBD2. The CDR3 length is 15 residues. The V gene's germline CDR1 is MNHEY and CDR2 SMNVEV (reference sequence). Trimming took 7 bases from V and 7 from J; bases not matched to a gene: 12.

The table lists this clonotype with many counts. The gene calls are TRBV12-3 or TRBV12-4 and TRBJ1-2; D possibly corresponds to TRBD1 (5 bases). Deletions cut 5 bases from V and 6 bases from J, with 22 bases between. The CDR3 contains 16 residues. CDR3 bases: TGTGCCAGCAGTAGGGAAAGGGCCAGGGTGGTCGATGGCTACACCTTC. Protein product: CASSRERARVVDGYTF.

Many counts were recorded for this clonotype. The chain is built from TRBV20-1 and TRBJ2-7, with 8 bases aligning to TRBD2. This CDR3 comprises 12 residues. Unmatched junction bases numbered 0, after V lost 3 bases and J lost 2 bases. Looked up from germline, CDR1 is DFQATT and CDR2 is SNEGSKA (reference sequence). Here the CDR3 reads CSASGRAYEQYF. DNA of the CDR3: TGCAGTGCTAGCGGGAGGGCCTACGAGCAGTACTTC.

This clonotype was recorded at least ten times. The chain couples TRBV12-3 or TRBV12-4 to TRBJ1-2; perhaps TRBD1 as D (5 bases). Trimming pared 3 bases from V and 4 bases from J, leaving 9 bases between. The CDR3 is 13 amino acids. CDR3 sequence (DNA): TGTGCCAGCAGTTTGGGACCGTCCTATGGCTACACCTTC. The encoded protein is CASSLGPSYGYTF.

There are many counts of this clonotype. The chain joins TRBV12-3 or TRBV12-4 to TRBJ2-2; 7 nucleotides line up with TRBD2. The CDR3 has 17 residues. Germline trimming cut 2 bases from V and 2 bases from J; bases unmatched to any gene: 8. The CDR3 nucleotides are TGTGCCAGCAGTTTACGGAGCGGGATCGGCAACACCGGGGAGCTGTTTTTT. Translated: CASSLRSGIGNTGELFF.

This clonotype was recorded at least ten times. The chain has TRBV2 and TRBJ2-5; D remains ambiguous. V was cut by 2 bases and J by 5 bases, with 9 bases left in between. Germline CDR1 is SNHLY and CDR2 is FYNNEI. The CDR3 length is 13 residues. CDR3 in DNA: TGTGCCAGCAGTGAACAAATGGATGAGACCCAGTACTTC. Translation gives CASSEQMDETQYF.

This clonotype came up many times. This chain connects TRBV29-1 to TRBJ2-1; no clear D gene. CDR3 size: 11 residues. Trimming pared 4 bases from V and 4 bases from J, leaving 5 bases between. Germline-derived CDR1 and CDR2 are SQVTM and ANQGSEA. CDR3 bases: TGCAGCGTTGTACGGTACAATGAGCAGTTCTTC. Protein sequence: CSVVRYNEQFF.

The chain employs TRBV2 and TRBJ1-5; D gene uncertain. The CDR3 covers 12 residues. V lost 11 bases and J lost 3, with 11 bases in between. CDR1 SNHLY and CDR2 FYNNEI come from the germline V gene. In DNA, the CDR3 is TGTGCCGGCGGACGGTACAATCAGCCCCAGCATTTT. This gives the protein CAGGRYNQPQHF.

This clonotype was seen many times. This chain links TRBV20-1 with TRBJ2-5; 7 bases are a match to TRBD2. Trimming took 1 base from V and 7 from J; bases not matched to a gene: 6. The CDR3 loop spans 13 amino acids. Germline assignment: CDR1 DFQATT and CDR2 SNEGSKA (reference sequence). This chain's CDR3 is CSARVGGWGTQYF. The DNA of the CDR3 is TGCAGTGCTAGAGTGGGGGGGTGGGGGACCCAGTACTTC.

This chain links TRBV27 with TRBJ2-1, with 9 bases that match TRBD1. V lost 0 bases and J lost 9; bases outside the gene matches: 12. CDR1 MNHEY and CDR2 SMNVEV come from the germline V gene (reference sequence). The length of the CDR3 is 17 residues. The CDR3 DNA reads TGTGCCAGCAGTTTATCACCCGGACAGGGGAATGCGATTGAGCAGTTCTTC. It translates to CASSLSPGQGNAIEQFF.

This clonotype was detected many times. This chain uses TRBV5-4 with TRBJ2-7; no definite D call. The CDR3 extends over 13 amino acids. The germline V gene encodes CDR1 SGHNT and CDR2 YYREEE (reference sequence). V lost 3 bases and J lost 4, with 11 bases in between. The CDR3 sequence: CASSSRLGYEQYF. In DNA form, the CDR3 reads TGTGCCAGCAGCTCCCGGTTGGGATACGAGCAGTACTTC. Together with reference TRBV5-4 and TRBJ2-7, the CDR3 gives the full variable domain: ETGVTQSPTHLIKTRGQQVTLRCSSQSGHNTVSWYQQALGQGPQFIFQYYREEENGRGNFPPRFSGLQFPNYSSELNVNALELDDSALYLCASSSRLGYEQYFGPGTRLTVT.

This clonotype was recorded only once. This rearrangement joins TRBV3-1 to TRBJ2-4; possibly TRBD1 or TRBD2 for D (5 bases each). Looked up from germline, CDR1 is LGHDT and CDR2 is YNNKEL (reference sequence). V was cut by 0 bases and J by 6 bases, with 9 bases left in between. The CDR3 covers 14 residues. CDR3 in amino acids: CASSQEGAGNIQYF. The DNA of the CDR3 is TGTGCCAGCAGCCAAGAAGGGGCGGGAAACATTCAGTACTTC.

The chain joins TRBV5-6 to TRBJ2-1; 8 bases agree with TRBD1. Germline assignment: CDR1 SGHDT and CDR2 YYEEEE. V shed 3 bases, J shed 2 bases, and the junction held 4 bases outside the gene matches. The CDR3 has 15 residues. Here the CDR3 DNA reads TGTGCCAGCAGCTGGACAGGGAGCCCCTACAATGAGCAGTTCTTC. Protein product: CASSWTGSPYNEQFF.

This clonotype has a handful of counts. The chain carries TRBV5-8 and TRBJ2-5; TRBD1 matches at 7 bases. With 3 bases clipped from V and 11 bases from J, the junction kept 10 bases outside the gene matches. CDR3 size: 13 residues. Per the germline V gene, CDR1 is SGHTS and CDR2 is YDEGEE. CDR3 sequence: CASSSRDRREQYF. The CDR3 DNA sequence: TGTGCCAGCAGCTCCCGGGACAGAAGAGAGCAGTACTTC.

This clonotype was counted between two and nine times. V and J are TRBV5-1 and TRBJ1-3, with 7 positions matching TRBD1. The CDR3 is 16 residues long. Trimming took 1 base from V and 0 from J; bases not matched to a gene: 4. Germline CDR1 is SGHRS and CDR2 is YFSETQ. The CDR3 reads CASSLTGANSGNTIYF. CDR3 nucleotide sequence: TGCGCCAGCAGCTTGACAGGGGCTAACTCTGGAAACACCATATATTTT.

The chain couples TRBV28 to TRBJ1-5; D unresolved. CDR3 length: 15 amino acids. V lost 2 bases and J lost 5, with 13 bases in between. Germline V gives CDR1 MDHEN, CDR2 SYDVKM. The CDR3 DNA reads TGTGCCAGCAGTTTAGTTTTTTCGGGCTATCAGCCCCAGCATTTT. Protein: CASSLVFSGYQPQHF.

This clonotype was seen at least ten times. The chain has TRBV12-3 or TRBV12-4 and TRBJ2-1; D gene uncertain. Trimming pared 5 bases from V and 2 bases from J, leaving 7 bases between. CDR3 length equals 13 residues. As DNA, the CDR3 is TGTGCCAGCAGTCCCCATGCCTACAATGAGCAGTTCTTC. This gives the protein CASSPHAYNEQFF.

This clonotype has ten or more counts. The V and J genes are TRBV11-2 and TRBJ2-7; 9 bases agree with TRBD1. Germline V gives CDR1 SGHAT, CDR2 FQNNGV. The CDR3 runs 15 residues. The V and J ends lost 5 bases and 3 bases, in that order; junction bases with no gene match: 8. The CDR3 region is CASSKRDREFYEQYF. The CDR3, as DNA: TGTGCCAGCAGCAAGAGGGACAGGGAGTTCTACGAGCAGTACTTC.

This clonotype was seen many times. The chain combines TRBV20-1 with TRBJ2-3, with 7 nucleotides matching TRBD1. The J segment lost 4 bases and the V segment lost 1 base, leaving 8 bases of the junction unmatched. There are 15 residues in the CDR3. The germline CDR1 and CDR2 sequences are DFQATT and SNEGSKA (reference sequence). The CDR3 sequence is CSARGNLGGPDTQYF. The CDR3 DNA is TGCAGTGCTAGAGGCAATCTAGGGGGCCCAGATACGCAGTATTTT.

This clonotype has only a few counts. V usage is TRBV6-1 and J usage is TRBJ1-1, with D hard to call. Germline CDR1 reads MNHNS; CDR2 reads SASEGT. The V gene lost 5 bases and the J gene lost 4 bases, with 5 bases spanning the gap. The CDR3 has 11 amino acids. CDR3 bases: TGTGCCAGCAGTTCGCTCACTGAAGCTTTCTTT. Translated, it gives CASSSLTEAFF.